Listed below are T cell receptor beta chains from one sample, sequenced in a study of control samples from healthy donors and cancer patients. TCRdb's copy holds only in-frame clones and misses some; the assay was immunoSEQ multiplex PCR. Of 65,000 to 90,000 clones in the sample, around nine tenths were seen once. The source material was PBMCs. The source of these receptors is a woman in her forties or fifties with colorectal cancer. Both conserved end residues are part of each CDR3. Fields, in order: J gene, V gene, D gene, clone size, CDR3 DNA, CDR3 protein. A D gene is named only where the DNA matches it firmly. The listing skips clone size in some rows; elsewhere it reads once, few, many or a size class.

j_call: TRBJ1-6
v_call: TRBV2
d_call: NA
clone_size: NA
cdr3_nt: TGTGCCAGCAGAGGTGTAAATTCACCCCTCCACTTT
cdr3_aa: CASRGVNSPLHF

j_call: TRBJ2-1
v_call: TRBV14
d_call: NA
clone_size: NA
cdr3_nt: TGTGCCAGCAGCCCAACTAGGGCCCATGAGCAGTTCTTC
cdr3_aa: CASSPTRAHEQFF

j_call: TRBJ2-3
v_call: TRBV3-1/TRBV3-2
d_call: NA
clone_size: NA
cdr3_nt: TGTGCCAGCAGCCGGTCTTCCGGGACCTCCACAGATACGCAGTATTTT
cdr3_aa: CASSRSSGTSTDTQYF

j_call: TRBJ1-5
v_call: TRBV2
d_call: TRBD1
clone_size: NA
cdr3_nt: TGTGCCAGCAGTTGGGACAGGGGGATTGGGCAGCCCCAGCATTTT
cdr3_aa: CASSWDRGIGQPQHF

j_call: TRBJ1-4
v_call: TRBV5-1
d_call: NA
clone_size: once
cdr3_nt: TGCGCCAGCAGCTTGGGAGTCAGTCTAAATGAAAAACTGTTTTTT
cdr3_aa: CASSLGVSLNEKLFF

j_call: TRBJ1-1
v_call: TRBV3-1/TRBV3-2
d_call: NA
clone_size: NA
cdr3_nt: TGTGCCAGCAGCCCATCCGGCCAGAAATACCTTAACACTGAAGCTTTCTTT
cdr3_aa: CASSPSGQKYLNTEAFF

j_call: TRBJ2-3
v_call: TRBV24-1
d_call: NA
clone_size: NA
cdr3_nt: TGTGCCACCGGGGGCGGAGATACGCAGTATTTT
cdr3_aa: CATGGGDTQYF

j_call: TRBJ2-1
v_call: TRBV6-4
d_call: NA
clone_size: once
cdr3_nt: TGTGCCAGCAGTGACTCGAGAGTAAATGAGCAGTTCTTC
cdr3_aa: CASSDSRVNEQFF

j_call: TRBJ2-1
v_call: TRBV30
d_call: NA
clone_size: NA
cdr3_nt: TGTGCCTGTACTAGAGGGGGCAATGAGCAGTTCTTC
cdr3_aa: CACTRGGNEQFF

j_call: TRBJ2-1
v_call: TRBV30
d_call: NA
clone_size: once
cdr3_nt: TGTGCCTGGAGTGTTTTTAGCTACAATGAGCAGTTCTTC
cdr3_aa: CAWSVFSYNEQFF

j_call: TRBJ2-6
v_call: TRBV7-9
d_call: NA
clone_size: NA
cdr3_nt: TGTGCCAGCAGCTGGGCCTTCTCTGGGGCCAACGTCCTGACTTTC
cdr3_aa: CASSWAFSGANVLTF

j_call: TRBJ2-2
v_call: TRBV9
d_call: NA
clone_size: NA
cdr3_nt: TGTGCCAGCAGTCAAGCAGCAGGGCCGAACACCGGGGAGCTGTTTTTT
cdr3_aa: CASSQAAGPNTGELFF

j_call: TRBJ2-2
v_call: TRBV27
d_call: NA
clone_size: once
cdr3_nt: TGTGCCAGCAGTTTAGTCACGACGGTCGCGAACACCGGGGAGCTGTTTTTT
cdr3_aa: CASSLVTTVANTGELFF

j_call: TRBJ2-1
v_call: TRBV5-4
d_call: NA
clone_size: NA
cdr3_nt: TGTGCCAGCAGCTTAGACACGAGCTCCTACAATGAGCAGTTCTTC
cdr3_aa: CASSLDTSSYNEQFF

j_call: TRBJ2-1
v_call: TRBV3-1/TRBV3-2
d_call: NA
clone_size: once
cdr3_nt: TGTGCCAGCAGCCAAGAAGGAGCATACAATGAGCAGTTCTTC
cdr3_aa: CASSQEGAYNEQFF

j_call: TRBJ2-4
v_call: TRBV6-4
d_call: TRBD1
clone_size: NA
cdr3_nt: TGTGCCAGAGGGACAGGGTGGTCCAAAAACATTCAGTACTTC
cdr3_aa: CARGTGWSKNIQYF

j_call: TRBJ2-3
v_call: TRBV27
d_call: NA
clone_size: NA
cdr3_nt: TGTGCCAGCAGTTTAAGCCTGGGGCGGCTTACGCAGTATTTT
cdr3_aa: CASSLSLGRLTQYF

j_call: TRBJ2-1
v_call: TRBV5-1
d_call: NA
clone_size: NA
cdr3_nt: TGCGCCAGCAGCTTTGGCGGTCAGGGCCTCCATGAGCAGTTCTTC
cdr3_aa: CASSFGGQGLHEQFF

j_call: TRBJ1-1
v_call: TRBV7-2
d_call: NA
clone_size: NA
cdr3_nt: TGTGCCAGCAGCGGACAGATCATGAACACTGAAGCTTTCTTT
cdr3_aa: CASSGQIMNTEAFF

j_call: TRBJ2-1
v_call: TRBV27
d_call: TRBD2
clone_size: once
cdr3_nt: TGTGCCACCTCCCGCGGGGGGACCTACAATGAGCAGTTCTTC
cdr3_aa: CATSRGGTYNEQFF

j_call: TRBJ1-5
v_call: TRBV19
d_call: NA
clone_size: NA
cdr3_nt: TGTGCCACCGGCAGCAGGAGCAATCAGCCCCAGCATTTT
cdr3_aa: CATGSRSNQPQHF

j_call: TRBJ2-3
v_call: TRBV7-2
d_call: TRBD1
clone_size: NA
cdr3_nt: TGTGCCAGCAGCTTAGCTGCTGGGGACAGGTCCCAGGATACGCAGTATTTT
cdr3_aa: CASSLAAGDRSQDTQYF

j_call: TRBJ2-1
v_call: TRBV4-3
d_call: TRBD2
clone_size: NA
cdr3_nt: TGCGCCAGCAGCCAAGACGGGGGGGTCTACAATGAGCAGTTCTTC
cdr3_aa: CASSQDGGVYNEQFF

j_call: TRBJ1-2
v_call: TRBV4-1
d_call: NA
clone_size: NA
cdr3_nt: TGCGCCAGCAGCCAAGAATTTTCGGGGAGGTATGGCTACACCTTC
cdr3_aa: CASSQEFSGRYGYTF

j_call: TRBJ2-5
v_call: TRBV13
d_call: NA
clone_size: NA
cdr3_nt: TGTGCCAGCAGCTTACGGGGGAACTCAGAGACCCAGTACTTC
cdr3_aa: CASSLRGNSETQYF

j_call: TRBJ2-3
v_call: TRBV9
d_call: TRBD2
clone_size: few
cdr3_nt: TGTGCCAGCAGCGTGACCGGGACTAGTCGGACAGATACGCAGTATTTT
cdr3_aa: CASSVTGTSRTDTQYF

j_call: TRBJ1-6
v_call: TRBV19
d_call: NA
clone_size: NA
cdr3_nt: TGTGCCAGTAGTAATAGACCAGAATCCTATAATTCACCCCTCCACTTT
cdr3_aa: CASSNRPESYNSPLHF

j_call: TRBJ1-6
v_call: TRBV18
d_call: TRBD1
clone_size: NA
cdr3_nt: TGTGCCAGCTCATCCGGGACAGAGAATTCACCCCTCCACTTT
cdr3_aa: CASSSGTENSPLHF

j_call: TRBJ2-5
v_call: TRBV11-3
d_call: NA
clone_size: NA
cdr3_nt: TGTGCCAGCAGCTTAGGAGGGATTGGGATATCACAAGAGACCCAGTACTTC
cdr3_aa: CASSLGGIGISQETQYF

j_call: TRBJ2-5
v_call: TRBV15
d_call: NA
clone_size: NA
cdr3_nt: TGTGCCACCAGCAGAGATCTAGAGGGGCCCCAAGAGACCCAGTACTTC
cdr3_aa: CATSRDLEGPQETQYF

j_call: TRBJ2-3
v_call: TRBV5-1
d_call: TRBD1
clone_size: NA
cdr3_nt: TGCGCCAGCAGCTATCGGGGACAGGGAGGAGGCACAGATACGCAGTATTTT
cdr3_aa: CASSYRGQGGGTDTQYF